The 32 T cell receptor beta chains in this list originate from one sample, sequenced in a study of CD8 T cells in ankylosing spondylitis. In TCRdb, the 5' RACE reads were re-called with MiXCR into one record per CDR3 protein. The sample yields around 480,000 distinct CDR3 sequences, more than 15% seen once. Whole-study findings and limits: For ankylosing spondylitis blood, a TCR beta motif of under ten highly homologous variants appeared characteristic.

No antigen has been identified for these receptors. Source material: blood, either unsorted or a sorted T cell fraction (not recorded which). All receptors derive from a male donor with ankylosing spondylitis.

The chain recombines TRBV20-1 with TRBJ2-1, with D unresolved. CDR3 size: 11 residues. CDR1 and CDR2 (germline): DFQATT, SNEGSKA (reference sequence). V was shortened by 1 base and J by 8 bases, with 6 bases between the two germline ends. CDR3 in DNA: TGCAGTGCTAGAGCGGTCCATGAGCAGTTCTTC. Translating gives CSARAVHEQFF.

The V gene is TRBV6-2 or TRBV6-3, the J gene TRBJ2-1; 12 nucleotides line up with TRBD2. Looked up from germline, CDR1 is MNHEY and CDR2 is SVGEGT. The trim removed 2 bases at V and 7 bases at J, leaving 6 bases unmatched. The CDR3 runs to 16 residues. CDR3 in DNA: TGTGCCAGCAGTTACCCTAGCGGGAGGGCCAAGAATGAGCAGTTCTTC. This gives the protein CASSYPSGRAKNEQFF.

This rearrangement joins TRBV29-1 to TRBJ2-3; unclear D gene. This CDR3 contains 13 residues. V lost 1 base and J lost 5, with 10 bases in between. Per the germline V gene, CDR1 is SQVTM and CDR2 is ANQGSEA. The CDR3: CSVEANSGDTQYF. CDR3 bases: TGCAGCGTTGAAGCAAACTCAGGAGATACGCAGTATTTT.

This clonotype was detected ten times or more. The chain links TRBV7-9 to TRBJ2-1; D not resolved. The germline CDR1 and CDR2 sequences are SEHNR and FQNEAQ (reference sequence). The CDR3 totals 15 residues. Trimming removed 1 base at V and 0 bases at J, with 7 bases between. The CDR3 reads CASSLDGRSYNEQFF. In nucleotides, the CDR3 is TGTGCCAGCAGCTTAGATGGCCGCTCCTACAATGAGCAGTTCTTC.

The chain is built from TRBV6-5 and TRBJ2-2, with D perhaps given as TRBD1 or TRBD2 (6 bases each). Germline CDR1 MNHEY, CDR2 SVGAGI. The CDR3 totals 18 residues. V was cut by 0 bases and J by 3 bases, with 17 bases left in between. The CDR3 loop reads CASSYSRAGRGDTGELFF. The CDR3, as DNA: TGTGCCAGCAGTTACTCTAGAGCGGGCAGGGGCGACACCGGGGAGCTGTTTTTT.

This clonotype was observed a few times. This rearrangement joins TRBV7-9 to TRBJ2-3; D tentatively fits TRBD1 or TRBD2 (5 bases each). With 1 base removed from V and 1 base from J, the gap between germline ends came to 9 bases. The CDR3 consists of 15 residues. CDR1 is SEHNR, CDR2 FQNEAQ, per germline (reference sequence). CDR3 in amino acids: CASSLDGTGTDTQYF. In DNA, the CDR3 is TGTGCCAGCAGCTTAGACGGGACCGGCACAGATACGCAGTATTTT.

This clonotype was seen a few times. This chain links TRBV3-1 with TRBJ1-1; D gene unclear. The V gene lost 4 bases and the J gene lost 4 bases, with 10 bases spanning the gap. Germline CDR1 is LGHDT and CDR2 is YNNKEL (reference sequence). This CDR3 spans 13 amino acids. CDR3 residues: CASSPFGATEAFF. The CDR3 DNA sequence: TGTGCCAGCAGCCCCTTCGGAGCCACTGAAGCTTTCTTT.

The chain has TRBV29-1 and TRBJ1-2; a weak D match, TRBD1 (6 bases). The V end was cut by 7 bases, the J end by 3 bases, with 21 bases between. The CDR3 runs 15 residues. From germline, CDR1 is SQVTM and CDR2 ANQGSEA. The CDR3 DNA reads as TGCAGCGCTACGTCGGGGGGGGCCTCCTACTATGGCTACACCTTC. Translated, it gives CSATSGGASYYGYTF.

The CDR3 DNA is TGTGCCAGCAGCCCCGGACAGCCATATGGCTACACCTTC. Protein sequence: CASSPGQPYGYTF. The V gene is TRBV7-2, the J gene TRBJ1-2, with TRBD1 as a possible D gene (6 bases). CDR1 and CDR2 (germline): SGHTA, FQGNSA. The germline V and J ends were trimmed by 5 bases and 5 bases, with 12 bases remaining between them. The CDR3 consists of 13 residues.

There are many counts of this clonotype. The CDR3 DNA is TGTGCCAGCAGCCAAGTCAGCGGGGAAGAGACCCAGTACTTC. Translated: CASSQVSGEETQYF. The genes are TRBV3-1 and TRBJ2-5, with TRBD2 identical over 7 bases. Looked up from germline, CDR1 is LGHDT and CDR2 is YNNKEL (reference sequence). CDR3 length: 14 residues. The V gene end was trimmed by 1 base and the J gene end by 3 bases; junction bases not matched to a gene: 2.

This chain links TRBV29-1 with TRBJ2-3, with D perhaps matching TRBD2 (6 bases). Germline CDR1 is SQVTM and CDR2 is ANQGSEA. The CDR3 has 16 amino acids. The V end was cut by 1 base, the J end by 3 bases, with 17 bases between. CDR3 DNA: TGCAGCGTTGAAGGGGCCGGGGGTCTGCGGACAGATACGCAGTATTTT. This encodes CSVEGAGGLRTDTQYF.

The V and J genes are TRBV27 and TRBJ1-2, with no clear D. The CDR3 covers 13 residues. In germline, CDR1 is MNHEY, CDR2 SMNVEV (reference sequence). The germline V and J ends were trimmed by 7 bases and 4 bases, with 13 bases remaining between them. The CDR3 spells CASKRGPGYGYTF. CDR3 nucleotide sequence: TGTGCCAGCAAAAGAGGTCCGGGCTATGGCTACACCTTC.

The V and J genes are TRBV6-5 and TRBJ1-4; tentative D call: TRBD1 (6 bases). V was cut by 2 bases and J by 4 bases, with 11 bases left in between. In germline, CDR1 is MNHEY, CDR2 SVGAGI. This CDR3 contains 15 residues. CDR3 sequence: CASSYGGTGNEKLFF. CDR3 nucleotide sequence: TGTGCCAGCAGTTACGGGGGCACGGGTAATGAAAAACTGTTTTTT.

The chain couples TRBV19 to TRBJ1-5; the D gene is possibly TRBD1 (5 bases). This CDR3 has 14 amino acids. Germline V lookup: CDR1 LNHDA, CDR2 SQIVND (reference sequence). V was cut by 0 bases and J by 6 bases, with 9 bases left in between. In DNA form, the CDR3 reads TGTGCCAGTAGTATAGACAGGGCAGCTCAGCCCCAGCATTTT. Translation: CASSIDRAAQPQHF.

The rearrangement uses TRBV7-9 and TRBJ1-4, with TRBD1 as a possible D gene (5 bases). V dropped 5 bases and J dropped 0 bases, with 13 bases sitting between them. Looked up from germline, CDR1 is SEHNR and CDR2 is FQNEAQ (reference sequence). The CDR3 totals 16 residues. The CDR3 coding sequence is TGTGCCAGCAGCACTCCCGGGGCAGCAACTAATGAAAAACTGTTTTTT. Its translation is CASSTPGAATNEKLFF. Complete variable domain (other parts from reference TRBV7-9 and TRBJ1-4): DTGVSQNPRHKITKRGQNVTFRCDPISEHNRLYWYRQTLGQGPEFLTYFQNEAQLEKSRLLSDRFSAERPKGSFSTLEIQRTEQGDSAMYLCASSTPGAATNEKLFFGSGTQLSVL.

The V call is TRBV7-2, the J call TRBJ2-2; a weak D match, TRBD2 (5 bases). The CDR3 loop spans 14 amino acids. Trimming stripped 5 bases from V and 5 bases from J, with 12 bases between. The germline V gene has CDR1 SGHTA and CDR2 FQGNSA. The CDR3 region has the DNA TGTGCCAGCAGCGCGACCCGAGGGACCGGGGAGCTGTTTTTT. Translated, it gives CASSATRGTGELFF.

This clonotype was counted at least ten times. The chain carries TRBV12-3 or TRBV12-4 and TRBJ1-2; 8 bases are a match to TRBD1. The CDR3 has 13 residues. The V and J ends lost 4 bases and 4 bases, in that order; junction bases with no gene match: 2. The chain's CDR3 is CASSYGQGYGYTF. CDR3 sequence (DNA): TGTGCCAGCAGTTACGGACAGGGCTATGGCTACACCTTC.

The gene calls are TRBV5-1 and TRBJ2-5, with 12 bases identical to TRBD2. Losses at the gene ends were 1 base for V and 2 bases for J; bases not matched to a gene: 6. This CDR3 is 17 amino acids long. CDR1 and CDR2 (germline): SGHRS, YFSETQ. This chain's CDR3 is CASSLLAGGPWQETQYF. The CDR3 bases are TGCGCCAGCAGCTTGCTAGCGGGAGGGCCCTGGCAAGAGACCCAGTACTTC.

The chain carries TRBV5-6 and TRBJ2-2; D gene unclear. CDR3 size: 13 residues. Germline CDR1 and CDR2: SGHDT and YYEEEE. V lost 4 bases to trimming and J lost 1 base, with 5 bases between them. Here the CDR3 reads CASSQRNTGELFF. In DNA form, the CDR3 reads TGTGCCAGCAGCCAGCGGAACACCGGGGAGCTGTTTTTT. The variable domain in full, with the rest retrieved from reference TRBV5-6 and TRBJ2-2, is DAGVTQSPTHLIKTRGQQVTLRCSPKSGHDTVSWYQQALGQGPQFIFQYYEEEERQRGNFPDRFSGHQFPNYSSELNVNALLLGDSALYLCASSQRNTGELFFGEGSRLTVL.

The V and J genes are TRBV12-3 or TRBV12-4 and TRBJ2-1, with 8 bases aligning to TRBD1. This CDR3 is 15 amino acids long. V was clipped by 5 bases and J by 5 bases; unmatched bases: 8. The CDR3 DNA sequence: TGTGCCAGCAGTAGACAGGGGAATATCGACAATGAGCAGTTCTTC. Protein sequence: CASSRQGNIDNEQFF.

This clonotype appeared a few times. The rearrangement joins TRBV7-2 to TRBJ2-5; a weak D match, TRBD2 (5 bases). The CDR3 has 15 residues. Trimming cost V 5 bases and J 4 bases, with 17 bases left between them. CDR1 and CDR2 (germline): SGHTA, FQGNSA. The CDR3: CASSPTLALRETQYF. CDR3 DNA sequence: TGTGCCAGCAGCCCCACCCTAGCACTCCGAGAGACCCAGTACTTC.

The V gene is TRBV11-2, the J gene TRBJ2-1; tentatively, D is TRBD1 (6 bases). Trimming removed 4 bases at V and 4 bases at J, with 32 bases between. The CDR3 length is 21 residues. Germline CDR1 is SGHAT and CDR2 is FQNNGV. The CDR3 is CASSSHPTTWDLGQGYNEQFF. The CDR3 bases are TGTGCCAGCAGCTCCCATCCCACAACTTGGGACCTTGGGCAGGGGTACAATGAGCAGTTCTTC.

There are a few counts of this clonotype. The gene calls are TRBV20-1 and TRBJ2-5; 7 positions match TRBD2. Germline V gene lookup returns CDR1 DFQATT and CDR2 SNEGSKA (reference sequence). The CDR3 covers 14 residues. Unmatched junction bases numbered 5, after V lost 3 bases and J lost 1 base. The CDR3: CSASNGGGQETQYF. CDR3 DNA sequence: TGCAGTGCTAGTAATGGGGGGGGCCAAGAGACCCAGTACTTC.

This clonotype appeared a few times. This rearrangement joins TRBV2 to TRBJ2-1; D call uncertain. Trimming stripped 3 bases from V and 3 bases from J, with 9 bases between. The CDR3 covers 14 residues. From germline, CDR1 is SNHLY and CDR2 FYNNEI. This CDR3 reads CASSEGRYYNEQFF. In DNA, the CDR3 is TGTGCCAGCAGTGAGGGCAGGTACTACAATGAGCAGTTCTTC.

The table lists this clonotype with many counts. The CDR3 coding sequence is TGTGCCAGCAGCTTAGGGACGAGGAACACTGAAGCTTTCTTT. Protein sequence: CASSLGTRNTEAFF. The rearrangement links TRBV7-2 to TRBJ1-1; the D is unclear. Germline V gene data show CDR1 as SGHTA and CDR2 as FQGNSA. V lost 1 base and J lost 1, with 7 bases in between. The CDR3 loop spans 14 amino acids.

The chain is built from TRBV28 and TRBJ1-5; TRBD1 agrees at 12 bases. The CDR3 length is 17 residues. V trimming: 6 bases; J trimming: 3 bases; junction bases outside the gene matches: 9. Germline CDR1 reads MDHEN; CDR2 reads SYDVKM. The CDR3 bases are TGTGCCAGCAGAGAGGGGGGGACAGGGGGCTTCAATCAGCCCCAGCATTTT. Amino acid sequence: CASREGGTGGFNQPQHF.

This clonotype was found a few times. This sequence joins TRBV5-1 and TRBJ2-1; 10 bases agree with TRBD1. The CDR3 consists of 18 residues. Per germline, CDR1 SGHRS and CDR2 YFSETQ. Trimming removed 0 bases from V and 0 bases from J; junction bases left unmatched: 6. CDR3 loop: CASSLGDRGQSSYNEQFF. CDR3 in DNA: TGCGCCAGCAGCTTGGGGGACAGGGGCCAGAGCTCCTACAATGAGCAGTTCTTC.

The V and J genes are TRBV5-1 and TRBJ2-1, with TRBD2 identical over 9 bases. J lost 7 bases, V lost 2 bases, and 7 bases had no gene match. This CDR3 region has 15 residues. Germline lookup yields CDR1 SGHRS and CDR2 YFSETQ. CDR3 sequence reads: CASSLPGLAPNEQFF. CDR3 DNA sequence: TGCGCCAGCAGCTTACCGGGACTAGCCCCTAATGAGCAGTTCTTC.

This clonotype was recorded a few times. The chain links TRBV6-1 to TRBJ1-2; a possible D gene is TRBD1 (6 bases). Germline CDR1 and CDR2: MNHNS and SASEGT. V was cut by 7 bases and J by 2 bases, with 17 bases left in between. CDR3 length: 15 residues. CDR3 loop: CASTSGVGRNYGYTF. CDR3 DNA: TGTGCCAGCACCTCAGGGGTAGGCCGCAACTATGGCTACACCTTC.

This clonotype came up a few times. The chain links TRBV20-1 to TRBJ1-4; weak D call: TRBD1 (5 bases). Trimming pared 6 bases from V and 11 bases from J, leaving 22 bases between. This CDR3 has 14 amino acids. The V gene's germline CDR1 is DFQATT and CDR2 SNEGSKA (reference sequence). CDR3 sequence (DNA): TGCAGTGCCAGACGGGGCTTTAACTCGGATAAACTGTTTTTT. Amino acid sequence: CSARRGFNSDKLFF.

This clonotype was observed at least ten times. The chain joins TRBV20-1 to TRBJ1-1; D unresolved. V was trimmed by 0 bases and J by 1 base, leaving 9 bases between them. This CDR3 contains 14 residues. CDR1 DFQATT and CDR2 SNEGSKA come from the germline V gene (reference sequence). CDR3 amino acids: CSARDPVRNTEAFF. In nucleotides, the CDR3 is TGCAGTGCTAGAGACCCCGTTAGGAACACTGAAGCTTTCTTT.

This clonotype occurred a few times. The chain joins TRBV6-5 to TRBJ2-3; no clear D gene. CDR3 length: 15 amino acids. Trimming pared 5 bases from V and 2 bases from J, leaving 14 bases between. CDR1 and CDR2 from the germline V gene are MNHEY and SVGAGI. CDR3: CASSRSITSTDTQYF. The DNA for the CDR3 is TGTGCCAGCAGTCGGTCGATAACTTCCACAGATACGCAGTATTTT.